Sequencing of this T cell receptor (beta chain) was carried out in a study of blood T cell repertoires in COVID-19. Overall study context: Acute and convalescent COVID-19 specimens originated in the United States, Italy and Spain. PBMCs, B-cell-depleted T cells, or T cells were the source of the cDNA or gDNA that made up the material.

Trimming removed 6 bases at V and 4 bases at J, with 16 bases between. Germline CDR1 reads DFQATT; CDR2 reads SNEGSKA (reference sequence). The CDR3 loop spans 13 amino acids. How the authors handled the data: Reference gene primer amplification gave nucleated cell count estimates. Method: immunoSEQ multiplex PCR; TCRdb's copy keeps in-frame clones and lacks some. V and J calls and clone size are given by that table; D and trimming were obtained from the DNA. This repertoire shows about 150,000 clones, approximately 82% found once; its top ten account for more than 7.5%. J is TRBJ2-7 and V is TRBV20-1; D is ambiguous. Specimen: peripheral blood. This clonotype was obtained from a woman aged 45-65 years with acute or convalescent COVID-19. CDR3 DNA: TGCAGTGCAAGTGGAGAGTCTAGTTACGAGCAGTACTTC. The encoded protein is CSASGESSYEQYF.